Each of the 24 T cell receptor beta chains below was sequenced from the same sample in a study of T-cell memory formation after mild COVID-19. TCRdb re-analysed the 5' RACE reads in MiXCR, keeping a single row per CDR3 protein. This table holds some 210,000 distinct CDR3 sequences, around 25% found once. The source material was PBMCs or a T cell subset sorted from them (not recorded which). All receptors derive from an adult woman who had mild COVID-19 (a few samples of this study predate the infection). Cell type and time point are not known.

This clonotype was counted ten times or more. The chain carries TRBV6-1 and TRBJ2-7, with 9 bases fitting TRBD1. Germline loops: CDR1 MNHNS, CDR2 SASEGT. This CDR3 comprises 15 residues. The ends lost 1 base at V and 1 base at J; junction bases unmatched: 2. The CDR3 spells CASSEEGQGSYEQYF. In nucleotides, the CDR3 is TGTGCCAGCAGTGAAGAGGGACAGGGTTCCTACGAGCAGTACTTC.

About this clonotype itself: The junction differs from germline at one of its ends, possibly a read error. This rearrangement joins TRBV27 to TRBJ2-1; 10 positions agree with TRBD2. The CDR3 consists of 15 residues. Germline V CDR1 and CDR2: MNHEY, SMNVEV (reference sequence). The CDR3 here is CTVGLARPPNNEQFF. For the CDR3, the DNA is TGCACTGTGGGACTAGCGCGCCCTCCGAACAATGAGCAGTTCTTC.

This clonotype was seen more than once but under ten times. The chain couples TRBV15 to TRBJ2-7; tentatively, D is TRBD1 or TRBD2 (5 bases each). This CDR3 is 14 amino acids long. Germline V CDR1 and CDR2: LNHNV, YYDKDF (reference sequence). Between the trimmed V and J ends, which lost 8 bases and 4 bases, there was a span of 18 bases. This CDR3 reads CATRGRDSLYEQYF. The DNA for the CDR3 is TGTGCCACCCGGGGCCGAGACTCCCTTTACGAGCAGTACTTC.

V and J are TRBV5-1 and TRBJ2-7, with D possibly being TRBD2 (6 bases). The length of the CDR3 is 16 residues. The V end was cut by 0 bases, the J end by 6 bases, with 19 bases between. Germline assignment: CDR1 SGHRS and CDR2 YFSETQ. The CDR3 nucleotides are TGCGCCAGCAGCTTGGGACCCCAGGGAGGAGTGGGCGAGCAGTACTTC. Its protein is CASSLGPQGGVGEQYF.

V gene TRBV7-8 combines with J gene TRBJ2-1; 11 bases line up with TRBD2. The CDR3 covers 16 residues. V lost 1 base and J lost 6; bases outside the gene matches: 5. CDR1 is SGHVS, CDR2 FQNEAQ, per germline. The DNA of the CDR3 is TGTGCCAGCAGCTTAGTTAGCGGGAGGGCCCTCAATGAGCAGTTCTTC. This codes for CASSLVSGRALNEQFF.

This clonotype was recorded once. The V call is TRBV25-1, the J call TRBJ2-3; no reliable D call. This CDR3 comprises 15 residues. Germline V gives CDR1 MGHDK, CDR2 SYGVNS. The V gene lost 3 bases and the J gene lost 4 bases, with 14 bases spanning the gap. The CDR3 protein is CASSDPGPDADTQYF. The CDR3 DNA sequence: TGTGCCAGCAGTGATCCAGGCCCGGACGCAGATACGCAGTATTTT.

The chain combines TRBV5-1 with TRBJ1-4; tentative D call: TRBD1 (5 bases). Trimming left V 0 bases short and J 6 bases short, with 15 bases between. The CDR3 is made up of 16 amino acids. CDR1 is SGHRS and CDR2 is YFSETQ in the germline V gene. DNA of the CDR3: TGCGCCAGCAGCTTGGCAGTGGGGGAGGTAGATGAAAAACTGTTTTTT. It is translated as CASSLAVGEVDEKLFF.

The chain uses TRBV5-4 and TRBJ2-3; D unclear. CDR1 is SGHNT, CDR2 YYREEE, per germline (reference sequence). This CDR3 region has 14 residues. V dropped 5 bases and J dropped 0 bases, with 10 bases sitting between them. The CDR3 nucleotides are TGTGCCAGCAGACTTACAGCTAGCACAGATACGCAGTATTTT. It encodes CASRLTASTDTQYF.

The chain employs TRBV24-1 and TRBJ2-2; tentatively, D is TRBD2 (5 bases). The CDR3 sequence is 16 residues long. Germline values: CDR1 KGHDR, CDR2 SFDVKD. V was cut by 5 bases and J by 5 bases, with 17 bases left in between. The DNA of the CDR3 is TGTGCCACCAGTGGAAACCACGTCTCGGGGACCGGGGAGCTGTTTTTT. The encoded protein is CATSGNHVSGTGELFF.

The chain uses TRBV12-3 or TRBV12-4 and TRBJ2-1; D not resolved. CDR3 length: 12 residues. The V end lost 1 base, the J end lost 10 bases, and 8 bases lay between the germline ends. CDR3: CASSLGGYEQFF. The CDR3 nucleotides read TGTGCCAGCAGTTTAGGGGGATACGAGCAGTTCTTC.

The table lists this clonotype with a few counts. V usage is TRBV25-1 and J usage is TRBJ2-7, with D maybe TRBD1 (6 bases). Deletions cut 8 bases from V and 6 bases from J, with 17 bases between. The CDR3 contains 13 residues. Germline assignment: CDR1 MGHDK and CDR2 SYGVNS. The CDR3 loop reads CASGQRESFEQYF. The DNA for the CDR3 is TGTGCCAGCGGACAGCGAGAGAGTTTCGAGCAGTACTTC.

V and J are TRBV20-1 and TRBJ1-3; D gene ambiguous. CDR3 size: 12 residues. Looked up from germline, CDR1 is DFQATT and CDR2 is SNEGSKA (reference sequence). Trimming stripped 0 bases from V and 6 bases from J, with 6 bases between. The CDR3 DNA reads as TGCAGTGCTAGAGAAGGGCAAAACACCATATATTTT. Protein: CSAREGQNTIYF.

This chain's CDR3 is CATSDPRGASNEQFF. Written as DNA, the CDR3 is TGTGCCACCAGTGATCCCCGCGGGGCGTCAAATGAGCAGTTCTTC. The chain couples TRBV24-1 to TRBJ2-1, with TRBD2 as a possible D gene (6 bases). V was cut by 3 bases and J by 7 bases, with 15 bases left in between. The CDR3 sequence is 15 residues long. In germline, CDR1 is KGHDR, CDR2 SFDVKD.

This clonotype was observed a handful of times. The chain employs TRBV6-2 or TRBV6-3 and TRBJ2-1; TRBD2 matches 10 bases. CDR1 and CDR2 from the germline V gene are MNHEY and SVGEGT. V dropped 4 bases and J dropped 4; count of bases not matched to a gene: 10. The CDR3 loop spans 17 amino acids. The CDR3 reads CASSFSPTSGLYNEQFF. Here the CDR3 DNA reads TGTGCCAGCAGTTTCTCCCCGACTAGCGGGCTGTACAATGAGCAGTTCTTC.

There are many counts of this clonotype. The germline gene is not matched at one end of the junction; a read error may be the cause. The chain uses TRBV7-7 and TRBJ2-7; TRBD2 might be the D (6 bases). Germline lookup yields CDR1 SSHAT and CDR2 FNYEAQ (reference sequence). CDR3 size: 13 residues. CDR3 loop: CASSLAASYEQYF. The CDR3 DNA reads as TGTGCTAGCAGCTTAGCGGCCTCCTACGAGCAGTACTTC.

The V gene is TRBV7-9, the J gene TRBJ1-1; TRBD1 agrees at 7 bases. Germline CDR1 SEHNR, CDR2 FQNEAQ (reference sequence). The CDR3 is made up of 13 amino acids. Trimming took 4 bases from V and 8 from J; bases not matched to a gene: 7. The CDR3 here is CASSSGETGEAFF. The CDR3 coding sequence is TGTGCCAGCAGCTCTGGAGAGACAGGGGAAGCTTTCTTT.

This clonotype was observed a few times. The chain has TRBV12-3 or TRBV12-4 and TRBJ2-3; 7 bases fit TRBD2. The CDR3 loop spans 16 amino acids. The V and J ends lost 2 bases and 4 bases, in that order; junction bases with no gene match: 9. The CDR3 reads CASSLLAGVWADTQYF. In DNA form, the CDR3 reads TGTGCCAGCAGTTTACTCGCGGGGGTGTGGGCAGATACGCAGTATTTT.

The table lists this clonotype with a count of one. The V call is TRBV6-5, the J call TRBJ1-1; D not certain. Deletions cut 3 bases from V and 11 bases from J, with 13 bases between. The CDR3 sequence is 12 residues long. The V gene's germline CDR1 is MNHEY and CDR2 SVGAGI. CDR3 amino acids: CASSYPSQRAFF. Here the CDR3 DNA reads TGTGCCAGCAGTTATCCCTCCCAGCGTGCTTTCTTT.

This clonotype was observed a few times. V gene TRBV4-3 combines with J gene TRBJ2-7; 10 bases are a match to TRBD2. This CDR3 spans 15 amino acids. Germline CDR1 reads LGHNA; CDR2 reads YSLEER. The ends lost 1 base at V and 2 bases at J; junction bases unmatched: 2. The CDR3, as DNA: TGCGCCAGCAGCCAAGGGACTAGCGGAACCTACGAGCAGTACTTC. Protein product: CASSQGTSGTYEQYF.

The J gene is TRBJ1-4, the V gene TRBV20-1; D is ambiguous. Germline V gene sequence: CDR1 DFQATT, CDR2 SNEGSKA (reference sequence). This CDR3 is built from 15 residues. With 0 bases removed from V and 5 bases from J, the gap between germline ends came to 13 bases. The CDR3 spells CSARDGSSRNEKLFF. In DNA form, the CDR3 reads TGCAGTGCTAGAGATGGGTCAAGCCGAAATGAAAAACTGTTTTTT.

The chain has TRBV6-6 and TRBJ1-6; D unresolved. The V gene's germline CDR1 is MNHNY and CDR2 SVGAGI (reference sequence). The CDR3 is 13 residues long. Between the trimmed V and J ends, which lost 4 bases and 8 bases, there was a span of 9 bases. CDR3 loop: CASSSTTYSPLHF. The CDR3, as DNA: TGTGCCAGCAGTTCTACGACATATTCACCCCTCCACTTT.

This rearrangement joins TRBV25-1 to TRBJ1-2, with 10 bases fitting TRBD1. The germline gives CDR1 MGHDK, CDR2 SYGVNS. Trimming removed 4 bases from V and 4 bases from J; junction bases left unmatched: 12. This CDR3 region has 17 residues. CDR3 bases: TGTGCCAGCAGTGCATTATTACGGGGACAGGGGACCTATGGCTACACCTTC. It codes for CASSALLRGQGTYGYTF.

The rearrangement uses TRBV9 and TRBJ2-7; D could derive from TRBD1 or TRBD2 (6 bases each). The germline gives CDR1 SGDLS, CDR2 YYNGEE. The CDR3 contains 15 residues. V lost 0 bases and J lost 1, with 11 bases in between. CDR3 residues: CASSVGGARSYEQYF. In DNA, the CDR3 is TGTGCCAGCAGCGTAGGGGGGGCGCGTTCCTACGAGCAGTACTTC.

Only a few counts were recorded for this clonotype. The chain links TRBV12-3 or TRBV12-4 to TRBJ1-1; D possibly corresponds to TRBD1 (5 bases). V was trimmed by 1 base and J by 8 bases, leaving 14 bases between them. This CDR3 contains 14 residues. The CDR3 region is CASSLGLGAGEAFF. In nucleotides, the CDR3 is TGTGCCAGCAGTTTAGGCTTAGGGGCAGGAGAAGCTTTCTTT.